The source of this T cell receptor beta chain is a study of blood T cell repertoires in COVID-19. Turning to the study itself: From T cells, B-cell-depleted T cells, or PBMCs came the material, which was cDNA or gDNA.

Individuals drawn from under 30 US areas were roughly 18 to 89 years old. Recovery meant two consecutive negative NP/OP PCR tests, professional clearance, or resolved symptoms. Original methodology: For nucleated cells, counts were estimated from reference gene primer amplification. Assay used: immunoSEQ multiplex PCR; TCRdb lists only in-frame clones, some missing. For V, J and clone size, that table is used; D and trimming come from the DNA. The data show around 150,000 clones, with over 70% seen just once and over 10% held by the top ten. The CDR3 sequence is 14 residues long. V lost 7 bases and J lost 3; bases outside the gene matches: 9. Germline V gene data show CDR1 as WNHNN and CDR2 as SYGVQD (reference sequence).

The rearrangement links TRBV10-1 to TRBJ2-7; 7 bases align to TRBD2. The clonotype was recovered from an older woman who had recovered from COVID-19. Specimen: PBMCs or T cells enriched from blood (not recorded which). In DNA form, the CDR3 reads TGCGCCAGCACCCTGGGGACTAATCTCTACGAGCAGTACTTC. Amino acids: CASTLGTNLYEQYF.